The entry that follows covers one T cell receptor beta chain sequence. From germline, CDR1 is SGHAT and CDR2 FQNNGV. There are 13 residues in the CDR3. Trimming removed 8 bases at V and 6 bases at J, with 16 bases between. The entry originates in a study of blood T cell repertoires in COVID-19. On the study more broadly: The cDNA or gDNA used as material had been derived from T cells, B-cell-depleted T cells, or PBMCs.

This table comes from immunoSEQ multiplex PCR, and its TCRdb copy is limited to in-frame clones, with some not included. The repertoire holds around 21,000 clones, with more than 65% as singletons. Sequencing used peripheral blood. The rearrangement links TRBV11-2 to TRBJ1-2; tentative D call: TRBD1 (6 bases). This TCR was sampled from a man aged 80 or over with acute or convalescent COVID-19. CDR3 in amino acids: CASAWTATNGYTF. As DNA, the CDR3 is TGTGCCAGCGCCTGGACAGCCACGAATGGCTACACCTTC. The full variable domain, its missing parts supplied by reference TRBV11-2 and TRBJ1-2, is EAGVAQSPRYKIIEKRQSVAFWCNPISGHATLYWYQQILGQGPKLLIQFQNNGVVDDSQLPKDRFSAERLKGVDSTLKIQPAKLEDSAVYLCASAWTATNGYTFGSGTRLTVV.